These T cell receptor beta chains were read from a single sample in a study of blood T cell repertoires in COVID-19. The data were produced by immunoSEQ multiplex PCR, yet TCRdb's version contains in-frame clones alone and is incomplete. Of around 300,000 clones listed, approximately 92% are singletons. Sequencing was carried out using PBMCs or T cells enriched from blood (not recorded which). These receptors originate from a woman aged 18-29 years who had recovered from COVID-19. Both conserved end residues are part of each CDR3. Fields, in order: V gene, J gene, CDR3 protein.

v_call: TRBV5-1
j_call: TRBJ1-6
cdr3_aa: CASTARTANAYSPLHF

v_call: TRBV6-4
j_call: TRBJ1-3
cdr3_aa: CASSDSRGVSGNTIYF

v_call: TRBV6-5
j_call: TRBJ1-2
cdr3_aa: CASSRGEWNYGYTF

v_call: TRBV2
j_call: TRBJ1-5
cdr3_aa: CASSESGGNNQPQHF

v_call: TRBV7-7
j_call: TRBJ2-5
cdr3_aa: CASSLVRGAQETQYF

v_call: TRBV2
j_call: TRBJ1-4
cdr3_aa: CASRGQNEKLFF

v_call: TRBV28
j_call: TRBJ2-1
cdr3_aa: CASSFISSGDNEQFF

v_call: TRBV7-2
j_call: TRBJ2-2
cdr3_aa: CASSLFTTSPGELFF

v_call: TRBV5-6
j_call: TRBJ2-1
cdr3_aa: CASSPTGRYNEQFF

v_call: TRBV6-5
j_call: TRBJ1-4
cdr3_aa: CASSPGTVYEKLFF

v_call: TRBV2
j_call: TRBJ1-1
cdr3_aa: CASSVLGAEAFF

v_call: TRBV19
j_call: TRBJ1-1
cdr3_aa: CASTPPGGEAFF

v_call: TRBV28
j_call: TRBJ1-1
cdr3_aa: CASSLQTGVGAFF

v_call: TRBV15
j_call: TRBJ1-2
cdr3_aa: CATSGQGGYTF

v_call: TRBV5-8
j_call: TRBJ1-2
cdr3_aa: CASSLELNYGYTF

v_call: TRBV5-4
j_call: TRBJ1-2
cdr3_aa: CASSQGAGVYGYTF

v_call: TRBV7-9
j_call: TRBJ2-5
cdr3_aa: CASSPGLAGDSETQYF

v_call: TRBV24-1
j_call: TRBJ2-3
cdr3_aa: CATSDPSAGATDTQYF

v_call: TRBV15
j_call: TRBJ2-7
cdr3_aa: CATSRDGGAGEQYF

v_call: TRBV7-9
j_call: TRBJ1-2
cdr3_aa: CASSVDGTPNYGYTF

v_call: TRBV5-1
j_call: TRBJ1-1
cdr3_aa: CASSLEAQGTEAFF

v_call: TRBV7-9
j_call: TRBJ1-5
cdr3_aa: CASSTGTGDTPQHF

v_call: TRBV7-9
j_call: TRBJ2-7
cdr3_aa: CASSSYRARGGYEQYF

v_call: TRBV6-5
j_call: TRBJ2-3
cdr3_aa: CASSYSKAGAKDTQYF

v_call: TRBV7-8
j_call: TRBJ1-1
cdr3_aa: CASSLDSFYTEAFF

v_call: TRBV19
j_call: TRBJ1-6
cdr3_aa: CASRPSYGTGVPPLHF

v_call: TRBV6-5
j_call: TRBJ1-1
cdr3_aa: CASSSKQGASTEAFF

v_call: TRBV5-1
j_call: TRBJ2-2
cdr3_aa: CASSLEAPGGNTGELFF

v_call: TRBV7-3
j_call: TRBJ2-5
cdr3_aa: CASSLIGSGGQETQYF

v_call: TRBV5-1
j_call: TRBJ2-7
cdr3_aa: CASSTSGGEGYEQYF

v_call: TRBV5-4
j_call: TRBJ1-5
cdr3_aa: CASSLEWQAQGAQHF

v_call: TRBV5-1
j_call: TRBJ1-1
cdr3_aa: CASSLSSPNTEAFF